This T cell receptor beta chain was identified in a study of CD8+ T cells in alopecia areata. RNA extraction was followed by reverse transcription into cDNA, which acted as the sequencing template. Some clones are missing from TCRdb's copy, which holds only in-frame ones; the method was immunoSEQ multiplex PCR. Of under 350,000 clones in the sample, 58% are singletons; the top ten hold 1.8%. Regarding this clone: The antigen remains unidentified.

This CDR3 spans 14 amino acids. The germline CDR1 and CDR2 sequences are MDHEN and SYDVKM. Between the trimmed V and J ends, which lost 4 bases and 8 bases, there was a span of 15 bases. General study findings and limits: Unlike in mice, where it was clearer, TCR sharing across patients was less clear, possibly HLA-related.

Treatment denoted: oral pan-JAK inhibitor, 5-10 mg twice daily. The rearrangement links TRBV28 to TRBJ2-1, with TRBD2 as a possible D gene (5 bases). The receptor was isolated from a human donor with alopecia areata. Sample: CD4+ T cells sorted from blood, taken at week 24, from a patient treated with tofacitinib. CDR3 in DNA: TGTGCCAGCAGTTCCTCCCCCGGGCGGGATGAGCAGTTCTTC. It encodes CASSSSPGRDEQFF.